These T cell receptor beta chains were read from a single sample in a study of T cell responses to AZD1222 COVID-19 vaccine. The method was immunoSEQ multiplex PCR; TCRdb's version includes in-frame clones alone and lacks a portion of them. Of more than 75,000 clones in the sample, about four fifths were seen once. The sequencing used peripheral blood, collected 28 days after the second AZD1222 dose. Every receptor here comes from an adult who received the AZD1222 COVID-19 vaccine. Both conserved end residues are part of each CDR3. The order of the fields is D gene, V gene, clone size, J gene, CDR3 DNA, CDR3 protein. D genes are given only for firm matches. A clone size is listed for some rows: how often the clone was seen (once, few, many), or a class if it is expanded.

TRBD1	TRBV9	once	TRBJ2-6	TGTGCCAGCAGCGTACCGGGACAGGGGGCCAACGTCCTGACTTTC	CASSVPGQGANVLTF
.	TRBV30	.	TRBJ2-1	TGTGCCTGGAGCGTAGACAGGATCAATGAGCAGTTCTTC	CAWSVDRINEQFF
.	TRBV5-4	.	TRBJ2-1	TGTGCCAGCAGCGAGGACCCCAACTCCTACAATGAGCAGTTCTTC	CASSEDPNSYNEQFF
TRBD1	TRBV5-5	few	TRBJ2-7	TGTGCCAGCAGCTGGTACCCGGGACAGGGGTACGAGCAGTACTTC	CASSWYPGQGYEQYF
TRBD1	TRBV5-4	.	TRBJ2-1	TGTGCCAGCAGCCCCCGGACAGGGGTTGAAACTGAGCAGTTCTTC	CASSPRTGVETEQFF
.	TRBV7-9	.	TRBJ2-7	TGTGCCAGCAGCTTATTGAGCGGGACATCGACCTACGAGCAGTACTTC	CASSLLSGTSTYEQYF
TRBD1	TRBV9	.	TRBJ1-6	TGTGCCAGCAGCGTAGCGGGGGACAGATTTTCACCCCTCCACTTT	CASSVAGDRFSPLHF
.	TRBV11-3	.	TRBJ2-1	TGTGCCAGCAGCCCAGGAACCAACCCGTACAATGAGCAGTTCTTC	CASSPGTNPYNEQFF
.	TRBV19	few	TRBJ2-7	TGTGCCAGTAACTCGAATGGACAGCCTTCCTACGAGCAGTACTTC	CASNSNGQPSYEQYF
.	TRBV28	.	TRBJ1-2	TGTGCCAGCACCCTGAGAGCGCTTGGCTACACCTTC	CASTLRALGYTF
TRBD1	TRBV28	.	TRBJ1-1	TGTGCCAGCGGACAGGGGATTGTTAGTGAAGCTTTCTTT	CASGQGIVSEAFF
TRBD2	TRBV24-1	.	TRBJ2-7	TGTGCCACCAGTGATGGGACTAGCGGGAGATACGAGCAGTACTTC	CATSDGTSGRYEQYF
.	TRBV7-9	.	TRBJ1-1	TGTGCCAGCAGCCCGGATGCACAGGGTCGTTATAGGACTGAAGCTTTCTTT	CASSPDAQGRYRTEAFF
.	TRBV7-8	.	TRBJ1-1	TGTGCCAGCAGCCCCCGCAGGGTGAACACTGAAGCTTTCTTT	CASSPRRVNTEAFF
.	TRBV19	.	TRBJ1-2	TGTGCCAGTAGCCTAACAGGTTTCGACTATGGCTACACCTTC	CASSLTGFDYGYTF
TRBD2	TRBV9	.	TRBJ2-1	TGTGCCAGCACCCCCGGGACTAGTCTCAATGAGCAGTTCTTC	CASTPGTSLNEQFF
.	TRBV28	.	TRBJ1-1	TGTGCCAGCAGGGGCAACAGGGTGGACACTGAAGCTTTCTTT	CASRGNRVDTEAFF
.	TRBV27	.	TRBJ2-7	TGTGCCAGCAGTTTGGCCGGAGCCTTCTACGAGCAGTACTTC	CASSLAGAFYEQYF
.	TRBV7-9	once	TRBJ2-1	TGTGCCAGCAGTTTCCCCCCCTACAATGAGCAGTTCTTC	CASSFPPYNEQFF
.	TRBV30	.	TRBJ1-1	TGTGCCTGGAGTAGAGGGGGAGCGGGGGACACTGAAGCTTTCTTT	CAWSRGGAGDTEAFF
.	TRBV7-3	.	TRBJ2-2	TGTGCCAGCAGCCAGGACAGGAACACCGGGGAGCTGTTTTTT	CASSQDRNTGELFF
.	TRBV5-1	.	TRBJ2-1	TGCGCCAGCAGCTTGGCTCAGGTTAGGGATGAGCAGTTCTTC	CASSLAQVRDEQFF
.	TRBV7-2	.	TRBJ2-3	TGTGCCAGCAGCTTAAACGTCCTCAGCACAGATACGCAGTATTTT	CASSLNVLSTDTQYF
.	TRBV3-1/TRBV3-2	.	TRBJ2-1	TGTGCCAGCAGCCAAGTCGGGGGACCCTCCCGAGGGCAGTTCTTC	CASSQVGGPSRGQFF